The sequence of this TCR beta chain was determined in a study of CD8+ T cells in alopecia areata. Study details: At a dose of 5 to 10 mg twice daily, oral tofacitinib was given to treated patients. It was 6 to 18 months of tofacitinib, and then there were 6 months off drug. Study-wide findings and caveats: Normal scalp had lower clonality than lesional scalp, with alopecia totalis/universalis lesions showing this most strongly.

The CDR3 contains 11 residues. CDR1 is MGHDK and CDR2 is SYGVNS in the germline V gene. Trimming removed 9 bases from V and 1 base from J, with 7 bases in between. This clone was counted a single time. Its target is unknown. Following extraction, RNA underwent reverse transcription to cDNA, which served as the sequencing template. Measured with immunoSEQ multiplex PCR; TCRdb has only the in-frame clones, and not every one. The sample holds 150,000 to 200,000 clones, more than 60% seen once. This sequence joins TRBV25-1 and TRBJ2-7; TRBD1 is a possible D gene (5 bases). The sample was CD4+ T cells sorted from blood, taken at week 0. The TCR comes from a human donor with alopecia areata. CDR3 protein: CARGLSYEQYF. The CDR3 coding sequence is TGTGCCAGGGGGCTTTCCTACGAGCAGTACTTC.